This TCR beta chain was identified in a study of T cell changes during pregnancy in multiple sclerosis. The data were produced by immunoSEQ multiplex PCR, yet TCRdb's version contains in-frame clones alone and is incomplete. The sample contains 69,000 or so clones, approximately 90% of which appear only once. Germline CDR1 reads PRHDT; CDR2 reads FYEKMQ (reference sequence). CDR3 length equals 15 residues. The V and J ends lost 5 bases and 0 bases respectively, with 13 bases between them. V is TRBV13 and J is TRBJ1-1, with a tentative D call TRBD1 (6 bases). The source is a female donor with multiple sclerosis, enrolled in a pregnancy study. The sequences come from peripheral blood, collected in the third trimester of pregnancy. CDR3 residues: CASSRSWTVNTEAFF. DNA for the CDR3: TGTGCCAGCAGCCGATCCTGGACAGTGAACACTGAAGCTTTCTTT.